This entry features one T cell receptor beta chain sequence. The antigen is undetermined. Germline V CDR1 and CDR2: GTSNPN, SVGIG (reference sequence). With 1 base removed from V and 0 bases from J, the gap between germline ends came to 9 bases. The CDR3 spans 15 residues. This sample is part of a study of T cell clonotyping in hematopoietic cell transplantation. The data were produced by immunoSEQ multiplex PCR, yet TCRdb's version contains in-frame clones alone and is incomplete. The data contain around 16,000 clones, around 55% of them singletons. Findings and caveats of the study: No sorting was done, leaving CD4 and CD8 contributions mixed. Few recipient clonotypes overlapped donors; over 95% were de novo at given depth. After transplant, recipient diversity fell while pathologically expanded clonotypes grew through day 180.

The TCR comes from a male patient aged 45-60 years who had an allogeneic stem cell transplant from an unrelated donor, so T cells may come from the graft donor. Some clones in this sample may be carry-over from other donors' samples. Specimen: PBMCs, collected 30 days after allogeneic stem cell transplant. The chain recombines TRBV30 with TRBJ1-4; D not resolved. The CDR3 sequence: CAWSGQIATNEKLFF. The CDR3, as DNA: TGTGCCTGGAGTGGCCAGATAGCAACTAATGAAAAACTGTTTTTT.